Below, one TCR beta chain is given with its context. Its antigen is still unknown. The CDR3 sequence is 13 residues long. V lost 8 bases and J lost 5; bases outside the gene matches: 5. In germline, CDR1 is LNHDA, CDR2 SQIVND (reference sequence). Primers: 60 Vbeta forward and 13 Jbeta reverse. Some clones are missing from TCRdb's copy, which holds only in-frame ones; the method was immunoSEQ multiplex PCR. The table counts 190,000 or so clones; roughly 0.7% lies in the top ten. The data stem from a study of cytomegalovirus exposure and HLA in healthy donors. Study outcomes and limitations: Sequence variants that were highly shared formed a cluster that was likely a sequencing artifact. Fewer N-insertions (relative to the roughly 610-donor mean) were reportedly seen in an Asian-associated ancestry cluster in a later analysis. Clonal expansion, a later analysis showed, was greater in HLA-associated TCR beta chains than in equally common others.

The clonotype comes from a boy aged 10-17 years in good health and CMV-seronegative. The sequenced sample was PBMCs. This rearrangement joins TRBV19 to TRBJ2-1, with 8 bases fitting TRBD1. CDR3 loop: CASGQGAHNEQFF. CDR3 nucleotide sequence: TGTGCCAGTGGACAGGGAGCCCACAATGAGCAGTTCTTC. Looking up the rest from reference TRBV19 and TRBJ2-1 gives the full variable domain: DGGITQSPKYLFRKEGQNVTLSCEQNLNHDAMYWYRQDPGQGLRLIYYSQIVNDFQKGDIAEGYSVSREKKESFPLTVTSAQKNPTAFYLCASGQGAHNEQFFGPGTRLTVL.